These 15 T cell receptor beta chains were sequenced from one sample in a study of PD-1 blockade in classical Hodgkin lymphoma. Using immunoSEQ multiplex PCR, the repertoire was profiled, and TCRdb retains in-frame clones only, with some absent. The sample consists of 9,900 or so clones, approximately 80% of them appearing once. All patients experienced relapse after autologous stem cell transplantation, and brentuximab vedotin exposure was variable. The sample here was peripheral blood mononuclear cells (PBMCs), taken at baseline. The receptors were sampled from a human donor with classical Hodgkin lymphoma.

This chain's CDR3 is CASSFRGFGDEQFF. The DNA for the CDR3 is TGTGCCAGCAGCTTCAGGGGCTTCGGCGATGAGCAGTTCTTC. This sequence joins TRBV5-8 and TRBJ2-1, with D tentatively TRBD1 (6 bases). Germline CDR1 reads SGHTS; CDR2 reads YDEGEE. V lost 2 bases, J lost 8 bases, and 14 bases lay in between. The CDR3 has 14 amino acids.

The J gene is TRBJ1-4, the V gene TRBV19, with 7 positions matching TRBD1. This CDR3 contains 13 residues. The V gene's germline CDR1 is LNHDA and CDR2 SQIVND (reference sequence). J gave up 11 bases and V 6 bases, and 9 bases lay outside the gene matches. CDR3 DNA: TGTGCCAGTAGCCGACAGGGCGTTTGGAAACTGTTTTTT. Protein: CASSRQGVWKLFF.

This clone was found once. The V call is TRBV2, the J call TRBJ1-2, with D perhaps matching TRBD1 (5 bases). The V gene's germline CDR1 is SNHLY and CDR2 FYNNEI. The CDR3 is made up of 14 amino acids. Deletions cut 2 bases from V and 7 bases from J, with 14 bases between. The CDR3 sequence is CASSESRVESGYTF. In nucleotides, the CDR3 is TGTGCCAGCAGTGAATCCAGGGTAGAGTCTGGCTACACCTTC. Full variable domain (missing parts from reference TRBV2 and TRBJ1-2): EPEVTQTPSHQVTQMGQEVILRCVPISNHLYFYWYRQILGQKVEFLVSFYNNEISEKSEIFDDQFSVERPDGSNFTLKIRSTKLEDSAMYFCASSESRVESGYTFGSGTRLTVV.

The chain recombines TRBV7-6 with TRBJ1-3; D gene uncertain. Trimming removed 5 bases from V and 4 bases from J, with 18 bases in between. The CDR3 is 16 residues long. Germline V lookup: CDR1 SGHVS, CDR2 FNYEAQ. This CDR3 is CASSPDQAGSGNTIYF. The CDR3 DNA sequence: TGTGCCAGCAGCCCCGATCAAGCGGGGTCGGGAAACACCATATATTTT.

The V gene is TRBV6-6, the J gene TRBJ2-7; D may correspond to TRBD1 or TRBD2 (6 bases each). There are 15 residues in the CDR3. With 6 bases removed from V and 0 bases from J, the gap between germline ends came to 15 bases. From germline, CDR1 is MNHNY and CDR2 SVGAGI (reference sequence). The CDR3 here is CASSRGTHPSYEQYF. The DNA for the CDR3 is TGTGCCAGCAGCCGCGGGACACATCCCTCCTACGAGCAGTACTTC.

The chain employs TRBV21-1 and TRBJ2-1. TRBV21-1 is designated a pseudogene. This CDR3 has 17 amino acids. The CDR3 loop reads CASSSQGPRRTNNEQFF. DNA of the CDR3: TGTGCCAGCAGCTCGCAAGGGCCCAGGAGGACAAACAATGAGCAGTTCTTC.

CDR3 amino acids: CASRDRDTGELFF. The CDR3 bases are TGTGCTAGCCGGGACAGGGACACCGGGGAGCTGTTTTTT. This chain connects TRBV12-5 to TRBJ2-2, with 9 bases fitting TRBD1. The CDR3 spans 13 residues. Germline values: CDR1 LGHNT, CDR2 FRNRAP. V was pared by 9 bases and J by 3 bases, with 2 bases of the junction left unmatched. Full variable domain (outside the CDR3, taken from reference TRBV12-5 and TRBJ2-2): DARVTQTPRHKVTEMGQEVTMRCQPILGHNTVFWYRQTMMQGLELLAYFRNRAPLDDSGMPKDRFSAEMPDATLATLKIQPSEPRDSAVYFCASRDRDTGELFFGEGSRLTVL.

The genes are TRBV5-6 and TRBJ2-3, with 7 bases that match TRBD2. The CDR3 consists of 15 residues. CDR1 and CDR2 from the germline V gene are SGHDT and YYEEEE. V lost 0 bases to trimming and J lost 6 bases; unmatched junction nucleotides: 7. The CDR3 DNA is TGTGCCAGCAGCTTGGGTGGCGGGAGTTGGGATACGCAGTATTTT. Translating it yields CASSLGGGSWDTQYF.

In this sample, this clone is medium-sized. J is TRBJ1-1 and V is TRBV5-1; possible D gene TRBD1, 5 bases. This CDR3 is built from 15 residues. Germline CDR1 is SGHRS and CDR2 is YFSETQ. V was clipped by 0 bases and J by 7 bases, with 16 bases between them. The CDR3 is CASSLDRNNIGEAFF. The CDR3 nucleotides read TGCGCCAGCAGCTTGGACAGGAATAACATAGGTGAAGCTTTCTTT.

This rearrangement joins TRBV5-1 to TRBJ1-1; 7 bases agree with TRBD1. The CDR3 has 14 amino acids. Trimming removed 4 bases from V and 5 bases from J; junction bases left unmatched: 8. CDR1 is SGHRS, CDR2 YFSETQ, per germline. The CDR3 sequence: CASSRDRVGTEAFF. CDR3 bases: TGCGCCAGCAGCAGAGACAGGGTGGGTACTGAAGCTTTCTTT. The full variable domain, in which reference TRBV5-1 and TRBJ1-1 provide the parts outside the CDR3, is KAGVTQTPRYLIKTRGQQVTLSCSPISGHRSVSWYQQTPGQGLQFLFEYFSETQRNKGNFPGRFSGRQFSNSRSEMNVSTLELGDSALYLCASSRDRVGTEAFFGQGTRLTVV.

The V gene is TRBV6-5, the J gene TRBJ1-6, with unresolved D. This CDR3 region has 16 residues. Germline V lookup: CDR1 MNHEY, CDR2 SVGAGI. Deletions cut 0 bases from V and 7 bases from J, with 13 bases between. The CDR3 here is CASSYSYLGENSPLHF. Here the CDR3 DNA reads TGTGCCAGCAGTTACTCGTATCTTGGGGAGAATTCACCCCTCCACTTT.

The count of this clone is one. V usage is TRBV7-8 and J usage is TRBJ1-2; the match to TRBD1 covers 9 bases. This CDR3 has 14 residues. The germline V gene has CDR1 SGHVS and CDR2 FQNEAQ. V lost 3 bases and J lost 8; bases outside the gene matches: 7. The DNA of the CDR3 is TGTGCCAGCAGCTTCGGACAGGGGCGTGGAGGCTACACCTTC. Encoded protein: CASSFGQGRGGYTF.

The gene calls are TRBV7-6 and TRBJ2-1, with 9 bases lining up with TRBD2. This CDR3 has 16 residues. Germline CDR1 is SGHVS and CDR2 is FNYEAQ. The trim removed 5 bases at V and 7 bases at J, leaving 12 bases unmatched. The CDR3 coding sequence is TGTGCCAGCAGCGCCACGGGACTAGCAGGCGAGAATGAGCAGTTCTTC. Encoded protein: CASSATGLAGENEQFF.

The chain employs TRBV29-1 and TRBJ1-3; 7 bases agree with TRBD1. The CDR3 spans 14 residues. V was pared by 4 bases and J by 4 bases, with 7 bases of the junction left unmatched. Germline CDR1 SQVTM, CDR2 ANQGSEA. CDR3 sequence (DNA): TGCAGCGTTGTATTCGCGGACAGGGGAAACACCATATATTTT. Its protein product is CSVVFADRGNTIYF.

The chain carries TRBV27 and TRBJ2-1; 9 nucleotides match TRBD2. The germline V gene has CDR1 MNHEY and CDR2 SMNVEV (reference sequence). This CDR3 is built from 15 residues. The V gene end was trimmed by 5 bases and the J gene end by 4 bases; junction bases not matched to a gene: 6. CDR3 sequence reads: CASSILAGEYNEQFF. For the CDR3, the DNA is TGTGCCAGCAGTATCTTAGCGGGAGAGTACAATGAGCAGTTCTTC.